This T cell receptor (beta chain) was sequenced during a study of blood T cell repertoires in COVID-19. About the study: The United States, Italy and Spain supplied acute and convalescent COVID-19 samples.

Libraries were prepared by immunoSEQ multiplex PCR; TCRdb keeps only in-frame clonotypes and omits some of them. The sample lists fewer than 500,000 clones; roughly 88% were seen once. Germline V gene data show CDR1 as LGHDT and CDR2 as YNNKEL (reference sequence). There are 17 residues in the CDR3. Trimming removed 4 bases at V and 1 base at J, with 18 bases between. The sequenced sample was PBMCs or T cells enriched from blood (not recorded which). The chain is built from TRBV3-1 (or the pseudogene TRBV3-2) and TRBJ2-3, with D possibly being TRBD1 (6 bases). The receptor was derived from a woman under 40 with acute COVID-19. The CDR3 nucleotides are TGTGCCAGCAGCCGATTGGGACCCCCAGGGGGCACAGATACGCAGTATTTT. It yields the protein CASSRLGPPGGTDTQYF.